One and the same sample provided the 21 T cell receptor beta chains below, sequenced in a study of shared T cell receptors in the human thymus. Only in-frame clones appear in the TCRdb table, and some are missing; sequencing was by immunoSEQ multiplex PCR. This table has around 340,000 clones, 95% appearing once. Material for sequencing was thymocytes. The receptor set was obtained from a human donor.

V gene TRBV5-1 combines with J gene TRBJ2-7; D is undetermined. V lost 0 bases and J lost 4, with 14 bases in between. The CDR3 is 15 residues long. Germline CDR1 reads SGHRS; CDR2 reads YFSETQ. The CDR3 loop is CASSLADPIWYEQYF. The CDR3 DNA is TGCGCCAGCAGCTTGGCCGACCCCATCTGGTACGAGCAGTACTTC.

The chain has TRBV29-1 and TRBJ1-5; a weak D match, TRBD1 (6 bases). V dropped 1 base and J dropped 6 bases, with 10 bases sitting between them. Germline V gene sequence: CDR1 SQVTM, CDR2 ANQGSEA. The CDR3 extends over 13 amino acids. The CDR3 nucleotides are TGCAGCGTTGAAGGGGGGGCAGGTCAGCCCCAGCATTTT. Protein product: CSVEGGAGQPQHF.

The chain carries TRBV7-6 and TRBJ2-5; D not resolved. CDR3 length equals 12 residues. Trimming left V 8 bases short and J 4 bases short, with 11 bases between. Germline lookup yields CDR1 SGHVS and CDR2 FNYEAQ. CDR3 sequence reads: CASFARIETQYF. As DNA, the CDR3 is TGTGCCAGCTTCGCTCGTATAGAGACCCAGTACTTC.

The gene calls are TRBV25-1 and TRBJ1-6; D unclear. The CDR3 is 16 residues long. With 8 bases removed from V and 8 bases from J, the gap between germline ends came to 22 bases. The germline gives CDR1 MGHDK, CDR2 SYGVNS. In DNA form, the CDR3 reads TGTGCCAGCGGACCCTCTTTTACGCCCGCGGATTCACCCCTCCACTTT. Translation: CASGPSFTPADSPLHF.

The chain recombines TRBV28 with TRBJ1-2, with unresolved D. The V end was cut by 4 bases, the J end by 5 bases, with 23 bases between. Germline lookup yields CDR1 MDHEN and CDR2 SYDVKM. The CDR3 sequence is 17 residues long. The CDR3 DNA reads TGTGCCAGCAGTTCTCCCGGAAACAGCCAACTAATGTATGGCTACACCTTC. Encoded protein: CASSSPGNSQLMYGYTF.

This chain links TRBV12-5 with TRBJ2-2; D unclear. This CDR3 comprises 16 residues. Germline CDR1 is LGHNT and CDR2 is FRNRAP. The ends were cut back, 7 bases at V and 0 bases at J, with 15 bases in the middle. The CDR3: CASAAPGPANTGELFF. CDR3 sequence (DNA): TGTGCTAGTGCCGCCCCGGGCCCCGCGAACACCGGGGAGCTGTTTTTT.

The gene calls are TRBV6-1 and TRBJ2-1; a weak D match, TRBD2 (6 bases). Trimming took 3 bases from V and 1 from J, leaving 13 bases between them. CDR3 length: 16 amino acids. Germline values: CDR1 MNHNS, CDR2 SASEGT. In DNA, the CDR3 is TGTGCCAGCAGTGAGGTTAGCGGCGCATCCTACAATGAGCAGTTCTTC. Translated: CASSEVSGASYNEQFF.

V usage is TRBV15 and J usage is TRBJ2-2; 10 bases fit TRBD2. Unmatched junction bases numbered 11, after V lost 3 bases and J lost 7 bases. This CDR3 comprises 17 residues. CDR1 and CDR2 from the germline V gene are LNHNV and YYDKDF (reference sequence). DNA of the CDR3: TGTGCCACCAGCAGTCCCGGGGAGCGGGAGGGTGGCGGGGAGCTGTTTTTT. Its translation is CATSSPGEREGGGELFF.

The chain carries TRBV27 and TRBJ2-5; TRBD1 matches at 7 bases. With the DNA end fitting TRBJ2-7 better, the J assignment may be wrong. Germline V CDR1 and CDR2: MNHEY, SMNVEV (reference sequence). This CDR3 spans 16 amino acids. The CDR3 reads CASSLSAQGQNDEQYF. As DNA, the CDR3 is TGTGCCAGCAGTTTATCGGCCCAGGGACAGAACGACGAGCAGTACTTC.

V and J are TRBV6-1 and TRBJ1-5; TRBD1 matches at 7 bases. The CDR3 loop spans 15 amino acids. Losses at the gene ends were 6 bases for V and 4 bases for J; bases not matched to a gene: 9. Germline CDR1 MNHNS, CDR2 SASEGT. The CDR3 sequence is CASRKTGKHNQPQHF. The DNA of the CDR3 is TGTGCCAGCAGAAAGACAGGGAAACATAATCAGCCCCAGCATTTT.

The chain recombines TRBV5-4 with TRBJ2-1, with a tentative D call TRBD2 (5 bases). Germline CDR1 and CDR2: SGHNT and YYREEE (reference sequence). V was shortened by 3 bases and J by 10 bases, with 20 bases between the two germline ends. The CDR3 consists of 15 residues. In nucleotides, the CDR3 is TGTGCCAGCAGCTCCGAGGGCCTACCCCATACCGAGCAGTTCTTC. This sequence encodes CASSSEGLPHTEQFF.

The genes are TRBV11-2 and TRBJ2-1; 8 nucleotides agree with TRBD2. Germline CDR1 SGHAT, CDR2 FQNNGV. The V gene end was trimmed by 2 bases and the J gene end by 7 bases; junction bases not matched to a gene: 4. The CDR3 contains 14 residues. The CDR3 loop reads CASSLSGRKNEQFF. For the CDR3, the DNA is TGTGCCAGCAGCTTAAGCGGGAGAAAAAATGAGCAGTTCTTC.

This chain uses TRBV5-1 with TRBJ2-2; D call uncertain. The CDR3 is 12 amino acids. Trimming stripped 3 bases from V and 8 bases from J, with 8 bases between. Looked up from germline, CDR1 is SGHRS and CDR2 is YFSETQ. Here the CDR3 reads CASSSEEGELFF. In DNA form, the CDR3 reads TGCGCCAGCAGCTCAGAAGAAGGGGAGCTGTTTTTT.

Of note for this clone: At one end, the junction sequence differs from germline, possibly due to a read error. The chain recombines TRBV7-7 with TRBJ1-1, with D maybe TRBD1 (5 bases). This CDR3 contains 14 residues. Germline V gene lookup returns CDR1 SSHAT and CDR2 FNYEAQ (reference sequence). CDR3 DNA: TGTGCTAGCAGCCAGTTAGACGGGGGAACTGAAGCTTTCTTT. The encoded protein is CASSQLDGGTEAFF.

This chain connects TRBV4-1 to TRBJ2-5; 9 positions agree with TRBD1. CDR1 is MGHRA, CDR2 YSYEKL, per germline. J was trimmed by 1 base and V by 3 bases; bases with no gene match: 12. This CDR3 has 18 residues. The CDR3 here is CASSHLRPGQGSQETQYF. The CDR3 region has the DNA TGCGCCAGCAGCCACCTTAGACCGGGACAGGGTAGCCAAGAGACCCAGTACTTC.

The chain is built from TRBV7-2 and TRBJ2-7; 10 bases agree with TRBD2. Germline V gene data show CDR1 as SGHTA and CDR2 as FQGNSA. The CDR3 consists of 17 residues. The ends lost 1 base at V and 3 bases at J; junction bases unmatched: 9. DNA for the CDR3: TGTGCCAGCAGCTTAGGTGGGCTAGCGGGAGTAAACTACGAGCAGTACTTC. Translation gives CASSLGGLAGVNYEQYF.

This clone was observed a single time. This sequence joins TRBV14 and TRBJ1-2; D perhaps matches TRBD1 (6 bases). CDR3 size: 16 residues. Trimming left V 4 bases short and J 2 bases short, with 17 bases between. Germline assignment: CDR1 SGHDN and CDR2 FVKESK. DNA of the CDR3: TGTGCCAGCAGCCCGAGAACTACGGGACACAACTATGGCTACACCTTC. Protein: CASSPRTTGHNYGYTF.

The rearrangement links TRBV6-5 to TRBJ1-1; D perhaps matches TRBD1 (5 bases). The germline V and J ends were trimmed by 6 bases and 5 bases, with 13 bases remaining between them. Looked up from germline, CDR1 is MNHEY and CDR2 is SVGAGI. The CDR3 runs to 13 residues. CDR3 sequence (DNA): TGTGCCAGCAGGGAGGCAGGGTGGACTGAAGCTTTCTTT. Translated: CASREAGWTEAFF.

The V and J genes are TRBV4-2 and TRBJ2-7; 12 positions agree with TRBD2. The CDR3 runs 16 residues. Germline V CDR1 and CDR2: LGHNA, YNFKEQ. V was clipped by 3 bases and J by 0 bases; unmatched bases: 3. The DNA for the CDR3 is TGTGCCAGCAGCCAGAGGACTAGCGGGATCTCCTACGAGCAGTACTTC. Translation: CASSQRTSGISYEQYF.

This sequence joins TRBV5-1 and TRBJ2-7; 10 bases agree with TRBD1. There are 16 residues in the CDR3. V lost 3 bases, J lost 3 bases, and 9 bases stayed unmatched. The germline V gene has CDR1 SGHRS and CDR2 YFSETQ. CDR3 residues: CASSSATTGGSYEQYF. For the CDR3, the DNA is TGCGCCAGCAGCTCCGCTACGACAGGGGGCAGCTACGAGCAGTACTTC.

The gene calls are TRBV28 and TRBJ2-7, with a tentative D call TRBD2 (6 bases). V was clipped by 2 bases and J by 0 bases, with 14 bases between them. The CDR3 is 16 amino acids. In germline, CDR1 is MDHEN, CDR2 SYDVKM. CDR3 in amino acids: CASSLVAEWSSYEQYF. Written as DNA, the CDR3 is TGTGCCAGCAGTTTAGTAGCGGAGTGGAGCTCCTACGAGCAGTACTTC.